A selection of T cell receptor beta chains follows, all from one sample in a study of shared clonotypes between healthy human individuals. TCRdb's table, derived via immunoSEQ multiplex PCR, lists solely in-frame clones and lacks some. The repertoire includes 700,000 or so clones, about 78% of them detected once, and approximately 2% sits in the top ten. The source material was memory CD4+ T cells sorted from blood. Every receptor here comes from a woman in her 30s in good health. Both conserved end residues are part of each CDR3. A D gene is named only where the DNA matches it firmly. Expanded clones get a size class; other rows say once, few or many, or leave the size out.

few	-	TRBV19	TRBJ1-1	TGTGCCAGTATGACGTGGGGAGGGCGCACTGAAGCTTTCTTT	CASMTWGGRTEAFF
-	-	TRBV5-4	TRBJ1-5	TGTGCCAGCAGCTTGGTTCCGGGGGGCAATCAGCCCCAGCATTTT	CASSLVPGGNQPQHF
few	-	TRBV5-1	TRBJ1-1	TGCGCCAGCAGCTTGGAGGCCCCCACTGAAGCTTTCTTT	CASSLEAPTEAFF
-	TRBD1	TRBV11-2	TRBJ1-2	TGTGCCAGCAGCTTGACAGGGACCTATGGCTACACCTTC	CASSLTGTYGYTF
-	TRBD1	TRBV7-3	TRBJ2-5	TGTGCCAGCAGCTTGACAGGGGCCGCCGGGACCCAGTACTTC	CASSLTGAAGTQYF
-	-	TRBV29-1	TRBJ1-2	TGCAGCGCTGAGATCAGGGCGTCTGGCTACACCTTC	CSAEIRASGYTF
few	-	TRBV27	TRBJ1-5	TGTGCCAGCAAACCTCAGCCAGGGGCTAGCAATCAGCCCCAGCATTTT	CASKPQPGASNQPQHF
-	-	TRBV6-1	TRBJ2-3	TGTGCCAGCAGAGAACAGGTTCAGGACACAGATACGCAGTATTTT	CASREQVQDTDTQYF
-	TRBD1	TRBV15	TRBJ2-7	TGTGCCACCAGCAGAGAGGGAAGGGGGCCCTACGAGCAGTACTTC	CATSREGRGPYEQYF
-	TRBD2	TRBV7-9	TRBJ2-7	TGTGCCAGCAGCTTCGGGGGGACCCTTTCCTACGAGCAGTACTTC	CASSFGGTLSYEQYF
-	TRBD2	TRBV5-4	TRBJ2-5	TGTGCCAGCAGCTGGACTAGTGGAGAGACCCAGTACTTC	CASSWTSGETQYF
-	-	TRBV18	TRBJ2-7	TGTGCCAGCTTTGCGGGTCTCGCAGGCTACGAGCAGTACTTC	CASFAGLAGYEQYF
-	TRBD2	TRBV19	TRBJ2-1	TGTGCCAGTAGTATAAGCGGGAGGGAGCAGTTCTTC	CASSISGREQFF
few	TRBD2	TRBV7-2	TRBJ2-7	TGTGCCAGCAGCCCCGGGGCGGGAGCTACCTCCTACGAGCAGTACTTC	CASSPGAGATSYEQYF
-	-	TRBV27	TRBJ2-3	TGTGCCAGCAGTTTAAATCGGGGAACAGATACGCAGTATTTT	CASSLNRGTDTQYF
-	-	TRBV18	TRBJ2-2	TGTGCCAGCTCACCGGAGGGGACCGGGGAGCTGTTTTTT	CASSPEGTGELFF
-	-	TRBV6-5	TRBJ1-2	TGTGCCAGCAGTTACGGCGGCAGCGGCTATGGCTACACCTTC	CASSYGGSGYGYTF
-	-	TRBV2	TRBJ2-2	TGTGCCAGCAGTGTGAGGGAGTCCACCGGGGAGCTGTTTTTT	CASSVRESTGELFF
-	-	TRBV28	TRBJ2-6	TGTGCCAGCAGTTTGGTCCAAGCCGGGGCCAACGTCCTGACTTTC	CASSLVQAGANVLTF
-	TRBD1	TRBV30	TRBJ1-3	TGTGCCTGGAGAGGGAAGGGACAGGGGCTGTTCGGAAACACCATATATTTT	CAWRGKGQGLFGNTIYF
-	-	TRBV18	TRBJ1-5	TGTGCCAGCTCACCAACGGACAAGGCAAGCAATCAGCCCCAGCATTTT	CASSPTDKASNQPQHF
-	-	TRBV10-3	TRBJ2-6	TGTGCCATCAGTGAGTCCGGTATCTCTGGGGCCAACGTCCTGACTTTC	CAISESGISGANVLTF
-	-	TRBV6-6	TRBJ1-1	TGTGCCAGCAGGCGGACTGAGCGGACTGAAGCTTTCTTT	CASRRTERTEAFF
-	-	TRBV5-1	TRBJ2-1	TGCGCCAGCAGCTTGGTCCGTCGGGATTTGGATGAGCAGTTCTTC	CASSLVRRDLDEQFF
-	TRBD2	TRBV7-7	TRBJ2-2	TGTGCCAGCAGCCCCAGAGCGGGGGCGAACACCGGGGAGCTGTTTTTT	CASSPRAGANTGELFF
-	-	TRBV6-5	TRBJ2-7	TGTGCCAGCAGTTATCGTAGCTCCTACGAGCAGTACTTC	CASSYRSSYEQYF